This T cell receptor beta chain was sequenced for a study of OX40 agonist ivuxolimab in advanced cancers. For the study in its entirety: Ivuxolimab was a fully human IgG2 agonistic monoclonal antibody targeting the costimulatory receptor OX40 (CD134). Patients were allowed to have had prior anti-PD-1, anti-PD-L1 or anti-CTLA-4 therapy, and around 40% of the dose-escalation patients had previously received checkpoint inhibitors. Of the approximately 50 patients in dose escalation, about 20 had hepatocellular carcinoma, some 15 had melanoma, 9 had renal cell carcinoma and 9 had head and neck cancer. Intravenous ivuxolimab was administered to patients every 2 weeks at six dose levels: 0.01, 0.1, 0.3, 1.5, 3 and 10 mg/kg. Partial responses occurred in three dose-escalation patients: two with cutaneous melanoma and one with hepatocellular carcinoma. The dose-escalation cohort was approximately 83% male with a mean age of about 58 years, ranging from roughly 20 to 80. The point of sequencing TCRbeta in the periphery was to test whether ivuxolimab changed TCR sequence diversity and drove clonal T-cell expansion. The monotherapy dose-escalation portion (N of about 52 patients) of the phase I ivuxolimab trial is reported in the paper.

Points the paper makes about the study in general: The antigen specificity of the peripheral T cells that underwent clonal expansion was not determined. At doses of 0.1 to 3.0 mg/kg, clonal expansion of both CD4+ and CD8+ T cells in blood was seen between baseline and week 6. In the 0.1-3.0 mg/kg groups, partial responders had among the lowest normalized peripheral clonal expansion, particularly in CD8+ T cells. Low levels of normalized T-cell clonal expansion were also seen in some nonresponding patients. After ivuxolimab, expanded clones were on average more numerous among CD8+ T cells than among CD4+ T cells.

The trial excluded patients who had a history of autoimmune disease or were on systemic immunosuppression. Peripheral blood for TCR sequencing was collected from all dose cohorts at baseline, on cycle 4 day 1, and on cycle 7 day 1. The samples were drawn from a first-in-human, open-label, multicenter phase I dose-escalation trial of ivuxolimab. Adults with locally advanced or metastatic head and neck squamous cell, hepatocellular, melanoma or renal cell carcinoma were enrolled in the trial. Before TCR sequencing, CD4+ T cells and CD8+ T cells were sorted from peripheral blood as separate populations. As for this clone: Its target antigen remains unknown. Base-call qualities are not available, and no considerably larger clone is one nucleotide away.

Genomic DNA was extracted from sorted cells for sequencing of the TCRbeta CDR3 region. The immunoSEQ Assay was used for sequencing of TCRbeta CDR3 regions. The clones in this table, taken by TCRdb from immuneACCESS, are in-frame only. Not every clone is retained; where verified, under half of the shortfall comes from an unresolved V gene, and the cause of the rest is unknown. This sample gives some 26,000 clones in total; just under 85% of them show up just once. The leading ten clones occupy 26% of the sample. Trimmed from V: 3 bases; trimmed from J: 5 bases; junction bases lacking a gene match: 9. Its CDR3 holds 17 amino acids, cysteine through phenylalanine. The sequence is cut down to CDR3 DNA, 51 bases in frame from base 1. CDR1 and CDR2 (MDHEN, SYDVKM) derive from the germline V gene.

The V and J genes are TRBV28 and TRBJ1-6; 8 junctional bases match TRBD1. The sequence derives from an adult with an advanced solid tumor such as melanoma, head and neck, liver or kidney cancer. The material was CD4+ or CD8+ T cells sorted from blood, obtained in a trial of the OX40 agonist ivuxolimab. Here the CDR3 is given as CASSLKGTGNDNSPLHF. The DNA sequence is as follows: TGTGCCAGCAGTTTGAAAGGGACAGGAAACGATAATTCACCCCTCCACTTT.